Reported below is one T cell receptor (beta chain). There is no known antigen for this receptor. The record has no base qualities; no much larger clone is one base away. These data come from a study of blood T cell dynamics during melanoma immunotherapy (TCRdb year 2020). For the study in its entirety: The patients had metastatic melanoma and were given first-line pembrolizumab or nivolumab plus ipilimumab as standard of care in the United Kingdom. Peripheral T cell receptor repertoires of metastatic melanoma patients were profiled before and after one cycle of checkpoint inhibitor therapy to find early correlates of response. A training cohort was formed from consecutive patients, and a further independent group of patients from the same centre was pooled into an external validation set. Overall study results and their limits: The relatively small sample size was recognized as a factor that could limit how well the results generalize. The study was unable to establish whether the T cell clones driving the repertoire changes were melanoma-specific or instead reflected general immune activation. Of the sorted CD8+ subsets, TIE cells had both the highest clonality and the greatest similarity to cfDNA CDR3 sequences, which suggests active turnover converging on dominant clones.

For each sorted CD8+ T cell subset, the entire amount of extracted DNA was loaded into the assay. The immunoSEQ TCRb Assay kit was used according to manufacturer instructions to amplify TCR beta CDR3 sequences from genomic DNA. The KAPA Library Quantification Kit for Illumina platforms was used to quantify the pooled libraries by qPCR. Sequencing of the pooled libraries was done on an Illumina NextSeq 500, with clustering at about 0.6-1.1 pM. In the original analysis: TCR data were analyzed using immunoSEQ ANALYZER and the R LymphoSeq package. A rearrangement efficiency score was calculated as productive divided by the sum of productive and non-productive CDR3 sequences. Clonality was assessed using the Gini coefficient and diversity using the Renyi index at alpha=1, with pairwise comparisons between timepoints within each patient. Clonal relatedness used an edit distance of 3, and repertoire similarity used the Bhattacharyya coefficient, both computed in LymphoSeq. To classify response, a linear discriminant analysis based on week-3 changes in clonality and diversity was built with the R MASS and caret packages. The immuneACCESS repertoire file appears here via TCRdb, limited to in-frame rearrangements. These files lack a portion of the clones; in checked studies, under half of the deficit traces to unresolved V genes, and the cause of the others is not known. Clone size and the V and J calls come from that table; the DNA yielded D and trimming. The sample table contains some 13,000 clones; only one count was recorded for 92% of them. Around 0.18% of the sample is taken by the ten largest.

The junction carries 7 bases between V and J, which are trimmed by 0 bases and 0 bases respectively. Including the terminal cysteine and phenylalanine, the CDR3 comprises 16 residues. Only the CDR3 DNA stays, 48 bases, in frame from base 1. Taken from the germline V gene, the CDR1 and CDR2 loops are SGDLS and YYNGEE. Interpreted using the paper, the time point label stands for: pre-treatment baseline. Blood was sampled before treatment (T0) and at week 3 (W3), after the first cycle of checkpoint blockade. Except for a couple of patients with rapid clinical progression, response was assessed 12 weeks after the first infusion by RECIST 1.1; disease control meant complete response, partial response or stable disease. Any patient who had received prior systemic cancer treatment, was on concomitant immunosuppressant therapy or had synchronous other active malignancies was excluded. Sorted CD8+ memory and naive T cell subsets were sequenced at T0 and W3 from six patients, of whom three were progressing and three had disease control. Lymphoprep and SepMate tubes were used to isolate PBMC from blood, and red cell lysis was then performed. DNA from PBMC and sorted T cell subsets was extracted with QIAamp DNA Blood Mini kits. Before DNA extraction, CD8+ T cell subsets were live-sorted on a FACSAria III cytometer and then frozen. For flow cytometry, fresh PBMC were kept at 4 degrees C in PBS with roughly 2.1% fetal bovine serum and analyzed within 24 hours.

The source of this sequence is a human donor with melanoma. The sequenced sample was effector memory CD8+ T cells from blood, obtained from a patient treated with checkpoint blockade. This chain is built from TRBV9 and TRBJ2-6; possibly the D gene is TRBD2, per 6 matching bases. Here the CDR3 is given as CASSVVGGSGANVLTF. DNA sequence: TGTGCCAGCAGCGTAGTGGGGGGCTCTGGGGCCAACGTCCTGACTTTC. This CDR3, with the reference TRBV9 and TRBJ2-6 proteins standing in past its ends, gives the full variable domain DSGVTQTPKHLITATGQRVTLRCSPRSGDLSVYWYQQSLDQGLQFLIQYYNGEERAKGNILERFSAQQFPDLHSELNLSSLELGDSALYFCASSVVGGSGANVLTFGAGSRLTVL.